The 9 T cell receptor beta chains below were found in one sample sequenced in a study of shared clonotypes between healthy human individuals. The method was immunoSEQ multiplex PCR; TCRdb's version includes in-frame clones alone and lacks a portion of them. The sample contains some 2.1 million clones, roughly 95% of which appear only once. Sequenced material: naive CD4+ T cells sorted from blood. Regarding subset: CD45RA+ positively selected. Receptors were obtained from a man aged 18 to 30 in good health.

The genes are TRBV4-3 and TRBJ2-3, with 8 bases lining up with TRBD2. The J segment lost 0 bases and the V segment lost 4 bases, leaving 6 bases of the junction unmatched. Germline CDR1 LGHNA, CDR2 YSLEER. The CDR3 is made up of 16 amino acids. The CDR3 reads CASSLQRGTSTDTQYF. DNA of the CDR3: TGCGCCAGCAGCCTACAGCGGGGGACTAGCACAGATACGCAGTATTTT.

Worth noting for this clone: The same CDR3 also results from other DNA sequences found in this sample. This chain links TRBV6-5 with TRBJ2-5; D might be TRBD2 (5 bases). Trimming shortened V by 2 bases and J by 5 bases, and 12 bases separated the two germline ends. Looked up from germline, CDR1 is MNHEY and CDR2 is SVGAGI. CDR3 size: 14 residues. CDR3 loop: CASSYGGGGETQYF. CDR3 sequence (DNA): TGTGCCAGCAGTTACGGAGGAGGTGGCGAGACCCAGTACTTC.

The rearrangement links TRBV5-1 to TRBJ2-7, with 7 nucleotides matching TRBD1. This CDR3 spans 16 amino acids. Looked up from germline, CDR1 is SGHRS and CDR2 is YFSETQ. The J segment lost 6 bases and the V segment lost 3 bases, leaving 15 bases of the junction unmatched. The CDR3 here is CASSSTPDRSVSEQYF. In DNA, the CDR3 is TGCGCCAGCAGCTCTACCCCGGACAGGAGCGTCTCCGAGCAGTACTTC.

The chain joins TRBV5-8 to TRBJ2-7; weak D call: TRBD2 (6 bases). The germline gives CDR1 SGHTS, CDR2 YDEGEE. CDR3 size: 15 residues. V lost 4 bases and J 2 bases, leaving 16 bases between the germline ends. CDR3 sequence reads: CASSLGGGTPYEQYF. The CDR3 bases are TGTGCCAGCAGCCTTGGTGGAGGGACCCCCTACGAGCAGTACTTC.

In its sample, this clone was seen once. V and J are TRBV27 and TRBJ1-2, with D possibly matching TRBD1 (5 bases). This CDR3 comprises 14 residues. The germline gives CDR1 MNHEY, CDR2 SMNVEV (reference sequence). Trimming stripped 0 bases from V and 7 bases from J, with 12 bases between. The CDR3 region has the DNA TGTGCCAGCAGTTTATCGCTGGGGGAATTTGGCTACACCTTC. Its translation is CASSLSLGEFGYTF.

The CDR3 nucleotides read TGCGCCAGCAGCGGTTCGGACCTTTCCTCCTACGAGCAGTACTTC. Its translation is CASSGSDLSSYEQYF. The rearrangement links TRBV5-1 to TRBJ2-7; D is unresolved. This CDR3 region has 15 residues. Germline CDR1 reads SGHRS; CDR2 reads YFSETQ. V was clipped by 4 bases and J by 0 bases, with 14 bases between them.

The chain employs TRBV2 and TRBJ1-1; 9 bases match TRBD1. Germline assignment: CDR1 SNHLY and CDR2 FYNNEI. V lost 7 bases to trimming and J lost 2 bases; unmatched junction nucleotides: 5. The CDR3 has 14 amino acids. The CDR3 here is CASTEDRGNTEAFF. The DNA for the CDR3 is TGTGCCAGCACCGAGGACAGGGGAAACACTGAAGCTTTCTTT. Looking up the rest from reference TRBV2 and TRBJ1-1 gives the full variable domain: EPEVTQTPSHQVTQMGQEVILRCVPISNHLYFYWYRQILGQKVEFLVSFYNNEISEKSEIFDDQFSVERPDGSNFTLKIRSTKLEDSAMYFCASTEDRGNTEAFFGQGTRLTVV.

The V and J genes are TRBV10-3 and TRBJ1-6; D is undetermined. Germline loops: CDR1 ENHRY, CDR2 SYGVKD. This CDR3 comprises 18 residues. V dropped 0 bases and J dropped 1 base, with 13 bases sitting between them. Here the CDR3 reads CAISESAGFTSYNSPLHF. The CDR3 DNA follows: TGTGCCATCAGTGAGTCTGCGGGCTTTACATCCTATAATTCACCCCTCCACTTT.

Comments on this clone: The identical CDR3 is also encoded by other nucleotide sequences in the sample. This chain joins TRBV18 and TRBJ1-2; 7 bases agree with TRBD1. The CDR3 covers 15 residues. Germline V gene sequence: CDR1 KGHSH, CDR2 LQKENI. V shed 1 base, J shed 3 bases, and the junction held 5 bases outside the gene matches. CDR3 bases: TGTGCCAGCTCACCACAGGGGGCTATGGACTATGGCTACACCTTC. Protein: CASSPQGAMDYGYTF.